Presented here are 19 T cell receptor beta chains from one specimen sequenced in a study of human T cells and chemical hapten exposure. This sample's time point: healthy volunteer bleed at 2 weeks. Before extraction, the whole blood was not fractionated, and total RNA was taken from it. TCRdb reprocessed the RACE reads via MiXCR and lists one record per CDR3 protein. The repertoire holds 100,000 to 150,000 distinct CDR3 sequences, with around 8.3% as singletons. Sequencing used whole blood. The receptor source for this set is a male donor in good health. Some clones in this sample may be carry-over from other donors' samples.

The V call is TRBV7-8, the J call TRBJ2-5; 7 positions match TRBD1. Trimming cost V 1 base and J 5 bases; bases outside gene matches: 4. The CDR3 has 14 amino acids. The germline gives CDR1 SGHVS, CDR2 FQNEAQ. CDR3 in DNA: TGTGCCAGCAGCTTAGAAGGGGGCGCGGAGACCCAGTACTTC. Its translation: CASSLEGGAETQYF. The variable domain in full, with the rest retrieved from reference TRBV7-8 and TRBJ2-5, is GAGVSQSPRYKVAKRGQDVALRCDPISGHVSLFWYQQALGQGPEFLTYFQNEAQLDKSGLPSDRFFAERPEGSVSTLKIQRTQQEDSAVYLCASSLEGGAETQYFGPGTRLLVL.

This clonotype was observed a handful of times. The chain recombines TRBV28 with TRBJ2-7; tentative D call: TRBD1 (6 bases). Trimming pared 6 bases from V and 2 bases from J, leaving 11 bases between. The germline V gene has CDR1 MDHEN and CDR2 SYDVKM. This CDR3 comprises 13 residues. The CDR3 protein is CASRRGQTYEQYF. In nucleotides, the CDR3 is TGTGCCAGCAGGCGTGGACAGACCTACGAGCAGTACTTC.

This clonotype has a count of ten or more. The gene calls are TRBV7-9 and TRBJ1-2, with 7 bases fitting TRBD1. The ends lost 0 bases at V and 2 bases at J; junction bases unmatched: 9. Germline V gene lookup returns CDR1 SEHNR and CDR2 FQNEAQ (reference sequence). This CDR3 is built from 17 residues. In nucleotides, the CDR3 is TGTGCCAGCAGCTTAGCGCATTCGAGGGGGCGCAACTATGGCTACACCTTC. This sequence encodes CASSLAHSRGRNYGYTF. The complete variable domain, with remaining parts taken from reference TRBV7-9 and TRBJ1-2, reads DTGVSQNPRHKITKRGQNVTFRCDPISEHNRLYWYRQTLGQGPEFLTYFQNEAQLEKSRLLSDRFSAERPKGSFSTLEIQRTEQGDSAMYLCASSLAHSRGRNYGYTFGSGTRLTVV.

The CDR3 region has the DNA TGTGCCAGCAGCCCTTGGGGAAGGGACATAGGCAACAATGAGCAGTTCTTC. This gives the protein CASSPWGRDIGNNEQFF. The chain employs TRBV9 and TRBJ2-1; perhaps TRBD1 as D (6 bases). The CDR3 covers 17 residues. Germline loops: CDR1 SGDLS, CDR2 YYNGEE. The germline V and J ends were trimmed by 4 bases and 5 bases, with 22 bases remaining between them.

The rearrangement joins TRBV4-2 to TRBJ2-3; 14 nucleotides match TRBD2. The germline V gene has CDR1 LGHNA and CDR2 YNFKEQ. V dropped 6 bases and J dropped 5; count of bases not matched to a gene: 16. The CDR3 has 19 residues. Here the CDR3 reads CASSPGGSGTSGGGDTQYF. The DNA for the CDR3 is TGTGCCAGCAGTCCCGGAGGGTCCGGGACTAGCGGGGGAGGAGATACGCAGTATTTT.

This chain uses TRBV15 with TRBJ1-2; D not certain. The CDR3 spans 13 residues. V lost 3 bases to trimming and J lost 2 bases, with 7 bases between them. Looked up from germline, CDR1 is LNHNV and CDR2 is YYDKDF (reference sequence). CDR3: CATSSPGNYGYTF. In DNA, the CDR3 is TGTGCCACCAGCAGTCCGGGGAACTATGGCTACACCTTC.

This clonotype was observed a handful of times. The chain is built from TRBV5-1 and TRBJ2-2; D remains ambiguous. Looked up from germline, CDR1 is SGHRS and CDR2 is YFSETQ. Deletions cut 1 base from V and 5 bases from J, with 6 bases between. There are 13 residues in the CDR3. For the CDR3, the DNA is TGCGCCAGCAGCTTGTTAGCAACCGGGGAGCTGTTTTTT. It codes for CASSLLATGELFF.

The table lists this clonotype with many counts. This rearrangement joins TRBV12-3 or TRBV12-4 to TRBJ1-1, with 8 bases identical to TRBD1. J gave up 7 bases and V 5 bases, and 6 bases lay outside the gene matches. CDR3 size: 13 residues. In nucleotides, the CDR3 is TGTGCCAGCAGTGTGACAGGGGAAGGTGAAGCTTTCTTT. This codes for CASSVTGEGEAFF.

This chain links TRBV5-1 with TRBJ2-3; no firm D call. The V gene lost 0 bases and the J gene lost 2 bases, with 10 bases spanning the gap. Per germline, CDR1 SGHRS and CDR2 YFSETQ. The CDR3 contains 15 residues. The CDR3 DNA reads as TGCGCCAGCAGCTTGGCCGCCAGAAACACAGATACGCAGTATTTT. It codes for CASSLAARNTDTQYF. Full variable domain (remainder filled in from reference TRBV5-1 and TRBJ2-3): KAGVTQTPRYLIKTRGQQVTLSCSPISGHRSVSWYQQTPGQGLQFLFEYFSETQRNKGNFPGRFSGRQFSNSRSEMNVSTLELGDSALYLCASSLAARNTDTQYFGPGTRLTVL.

The genes are TRBV2 and TRBJ2-2; maybe TRBD1 (5 bases). There are 11 residues in the CDR3. Germline CDR1 is SNHLY and CDR2 is FYNNEI. V shed 3 bases and J shed 11 bases, with 7 bases lying between them. CDR3 sequence reads: CASSDRAELFF. DNA for the CDR3: TGTGCCAGCAGTGACAGGGCTGAGCTGTTTTTT.

This clonotype was detected many times. The J gene is TRBJ1-5, the V gene TRBV6-6; D may be TRBD1 (6 bases). The V gene's germline CDR1 is MNHNY and CDR2 SVGAGI (reference sequence). CDR3 length equals 15 residues. The ends were cut back, 6 bases at V and 4 bases at J, with 16 bases in the middle. The CDR3 DNA reads as TGTGCCAGCAGGGATCAGGGGAGTTGGAATCAGCCCCAGCATTTT. It encodes CASRDQGSWNQPQHF.

This clonotype was counted only a few times. The CDR3 here is CASSSEGQAGGEQYF. The CDR3 DNA is TGCGCCAGCAGCTCGGAAGGGCAGGCGGGGGGCGAGCAGTACTTC. J is TRBJ2-7 and V is TRBV5-1; TRBD2 matches 8 bases. The CDR3 is 15 amino acids. Losses at the gene ends were 3 bases for V and 6 bases for J; bases not matched to a gene: 11. Germline loops: CDR1 SGHRS, CDR2 YFSETQ.

The sample holds many counts of this clonotype. This chain connects TRBV7-8 to TRBJ2-3; 10 nucleotides match TRBD1. This CDR3 spans 17 amino acids. Germline V gene sequence: CDR1 SGHVS, CDR2 FQNEAQ. The ends lost 1 base at V and 5 bases at J; junction bases unmatched: 9. Written as DNA, the CDR3 is TGTGCCAGCAGCTTAGTGACCGACAGGGGGCGCAAAGATACGCAGTATTTT. Its translation: CASSLVTDRGRKDTQYF.

This clonotype was recorded once. The germline gene is not matched at one end of the junction; a read error may be the cause. The V gene is TRBV5-5, the J gene TRBJ1-2, with no clear D. The CDR3 is 15 amino acids. CDR1 and CDR2 from the germline V gene are SGHKS and YYEKEE (reference sequence). CDR3 DNA sequence: TGTGTCAGCAGCTTAAGTAATCTGCGCCACTATGGCTACACCTTC. Translating it yields CVSSLSNLRHYGYTF.

The chain is built from TRBV20-1 and TRBJ1-6, with TRBD1 as a possible D gene (5 bases). The CDR3 has 18 residues. Germline V gene data show CDR1 as DFQATT and CDR2 as SNEGSKA (reference sequence). With 3 bases removed from V and 6 bases from J, the gap between germline ends came to 24 bases. The CDR3: CSASVFSAREGLNSPLHF. The CDR3 nucleotides read TGCAGTGCTAGTGTTTTTTCCGCCAGGGAGGGACTTAATTCACCCCTCCACTTT.

Only a few counts were recorded for this clonotype. The J gene is TRBJ2-2, the V gene TRBV6-2 or TRBV6-3, with 9 bases that match TRBD2. CDR3 size: 14 residues. Germline V CDR1 and CDR2: MNHEY, SVGEGT. V lost 10 bases and J lost 8; bases outside the gene matches: 11. CDR3 DNA sequence: TGTGCCACCAGACTAGCGGCTACAGGGGGGGAGCTGTTTTTT. As protein: CATRLAATGGELFF.

The table lists this clonotype with a count of one. The V gene is TRBV11-2, the J gene TRBJ2-7; perhaps TRBD2 as D (5 bases). The CDR3 contains 16 residues. Germline V CDR1 and CDR2: SGHAT, FQNNGV. V was shortened by 5 bases and J by 2 bases, with 19 bases between the two germline ends. The CDR3 spells CASSLNTRAGAYEQYF. In DNA, the CDR3 is TGTGCCAGCAGCCTCAACACGAGGGCAGGCGCCTACGAGCAGTACTTC.

The chain couples TRBV11-2 to TRBJ2-4; 10 positions agree with TRBD1. V was pared by 4 bases and J by 16 bases, with 7 bases of the junction left unmatched. Germline CDR1 SGHAT, CDR2 FQNNGV. The length of the CDR3 is 12 residues. The CDR3 sequence is CASSSRGQGLYF. The CDR3 DNA reads TGTGCCAGCAGCTCGCGGGGACAGGGGTTATACTTC.

On this clonotype: A single base separates this from a much larger clone, so it may be a read error. The gene calls are TRBV7-2 and TRBJ1-4; no firm D call. Trimming shortened V by 2 bases and J by 0 bases, and 4 bases separated the two germline ends. CDR3 length: 14 residues. In germline, CDR1 is SGHTA, CDR2 FQGNSA. CDR3 in amino acids: CASSLWATNEKLFF. Here the CDR3 DNA reads TGTGCCAGCAGCTTATGGGCAACTAATGAAAAACTGTTTTTT.